Shown below are 3 T cell receptor beta chains from a single sample sequenced in a study of CD8 T cells in ankylosing spondylitis. Each CDR3 protein gets one entry after TCRdb re-called the 5' RACE reads with MiXCR. The sample yields 100,000 to 150,000 distinct CDR3 sequences, around 9% seen once. Specimen: blood, either unsorted or a sorted T cell fraction (not recorded which). The receptors were gathered from a male donor with ankylosing spondylitis or in good health (not recorded which).

This clonotype was counted ten times or more. This rearrangement joins TRBV5-4 to TRBJ2-3, with D perhaps TRBD1 (6 bases). Germline V gene lookup returns CDR1 SGHNT and CDR2 YYREEE (reference sequence). CDR3 size: 19 residues. The V end lost 1 base, the J end lost 0 bases, and 21 bases lay between the germline ends. The CDR3 DNA reads TGTGCCAGCAGCTTGAAAGAAGGGACAATGGAGCCTAGCACAGATACGCAGTATTTT. It specifies CASSLKEGTMEPSTDTQYF.

This clonotype was counted ten times or more. Here the CDR3 DNA reads TGTGCCAGCAGCTCAGATTACAGCAGCGAGCAGTACTTC. Its translation: CASSSDYSSEQYF. V is TRBV7-2 and J is TRBJ2-7; D ambiguous. V was cut by 4 bases and J by 6 bases, with 13 bases left in between. There are 13 residues in the CDR3. The germline V gene has CDR1 SGHTA and CDR2 FQGNSA.

The table lists this clonotype with many counts. DNA for the CDR3: TGTGCCAGCAGGTTAACCCCTCAAGGGGGATACGAGCAGTACTTC. This gives the protein CASRLTPQGGYEQYF. The chain carries TRBV12-3 or TRBV12-4 and TRBJ2-7, with D perhaps TRBD1 (6 bases). This CDR3 has 15 residues. V dropped 6 bases and J dropped 4 bases, with 19 bases sitting between them.